The 27 T cell receptor beta chains given below trace back to one sample, sequenced in a study of T cell changes during pregnancy in multiple sclerosis. The data were produced by immunoSEQ multiplex PCR, yet TCRdb's version contains in-frame clones alone and is incomplete. The sample lists 40,000 to 60,000 clones; roughly 91% were seen once. The material was CD4+ T cells from peripheral blood mononuclear cells, obtained in the third trimester of pregnancy. These receptor sequences come from a female donor with multiple sclerosis, enrolled in a pregnancy study.

The chain recombines TRBV18 with TRBJ2-7; possible D gene TRBD2, 6 bases. CDR1 and CDR2 from the germline V gene are KGHSH and LQKENI. Trimming shortened V by 1 base and J by 5 bases, and 18 bases separated the two germline ends. The CDR3 is 16 amino acids. The CDR3 region is CASSPLPFRGEDEQYF. As DNA, the CDR3 is TGTGCCAGCTCACCACTCCCTTTTCGCGGGGAAGACGAGCAGTACTTC.

The chain carries TRBV6-5 and TRBJ1-1, with TRBD1 as a possible D gene (5 bases). The CDR3 runs to 12 residues. Per germline, CDR1 MNHEY and CDR2 SVGAGI. V gave up 5 bases and J gave up 11 bases, with 15 bases separating them. CDR3 amino acids: CASSPRDPPAFF. The CDR3, as DNA: TGTGCCAGCAGTCCGCGGGACCCGCCCGCTTTCTTT.

This chain links TRBV4-1 with TRBJ1-2; D is ambiguous. The V gene's germline CDR1 is MGHRA and CDR2 YSYEKL. There are 16 residues in the CDR3. Between the trimmed V and J ends, which lost 4 bases and 7 bases, there was a span of 22 bases. CDR3 bases: TGCGCCAGCAGCCTAGTATTGGTGGGCGCGGGTAGTGGCTACACCTTC. Translation gives CASSLVLVGAGSGYTF.

The CDR3 sequence is CAISAVRGEQYF. CDR3 DNA: TGTGCCATCAGTGCCGTTAGGGGCGAGCAGTACTTC. J is TRBJ2-7 and V is TRBV10-3; TRBD1 is a possible D gene (5 bases). Germline V lookup: CDR1 ENHRY, CDR2 SYGVKD. The CDR3 sequence is 12 residues long. V was trimmed by 4 bases and J by 6 bases, leaving 10 bases between them.

The rearrangement joins TRBV21-1 to TRBJ1-6; TRBD1 is the table's D call and was not checked against the DNA. TRBV21-1 is shown as a pseudogene. The CDR3 loop spans 18 amino acids. The CDR3 DNA is TGTGCCAGCAGCACCACAGGGGGGGCCTGCTCCTATAATTCACCCCTCCACTTT. The encoded protein is CASSTTGGACSYNSPLHF.

The count of this clone is one. The chain couples TRBV9 to TRBJ2-5; 9 bases agree with TRBD2. V lost 2 bases, J lost 0 bases, and 17 bases stayed unmatched. The germline V gene encodes CDR1 SGDLS and CDR2 YYNGEE. The length of the CDR3 is 20 residues. CDR3 loop: CASSVSLEGRGGQYQETQYF. CDR3 sequence (DNA): TGTGCCAGCAGCGTCAGCCTAGAGGGGCGGGGGGGACAGTACCAAGAGACCCAGTACTTC.

In this sample, this clone turned up once. The J gene is TRBJ2-6, the V gene TRBV2; D unresolved. This CDR3 is built from 15 residues. V lost 7 bases and J lost 0, with 10 bases in between. Germline CDR1 is SNHLY and CDR2 is FYNNEI. The CDR3 reads CASTTDYSGANVLTF. The CDR3 DNA follows: TGTGCCAGCACCACAGATTACTCTGGGGCCAACGTCCTGACTTTC.

The chain employs TRBV7-6 and TRBJ2-1; 11 nucleotides line up with TRBD2. With 5 bases clipped from V and 5 bases from J, the junction kept 8 bases outside the gene matches. Germline-derived CDR1 and CDR2 are SGHVS and FNYEAQ. The CDR3 is 16 residues long. CDR3 in amino acids: CASSLRSGGVNNEQFF. The CDR3 DNA sequence: TGTGCCAGCAGCCTTCGTAGCGGGGGGGTTAACAATGAGCAGTTCTTC. The full variable domain, in which reference TRBV7-6 and TRBJ2-1 provide the parts outside the CDR3, is GAGVSQSPRYKVTKRGQDVALRCDPISGHVSLYWYRQALGQGPEFLTYFNYEAQQDKSGLPNDRFSAERPEGSISTLTIQRTEQRDSAMYRCASSLRSGGVNNEQFFGPGTRLTVL.

This chain connects TRBV19 to TRBJ1-4; 8 bases agree with TRBD1. J gave up 4 bases and V 1 base, and 2 bases lay outside the gene matches. The CDR3 is 15 residues long. The germline V gene has CDR1 LNHDA and CDR2 SQIVND (reference sequence). CDR3 loop: CASSIAGTGNEKLFF. The CDR3 nucleotides read TGTGCCAGTAGTATAGCAGGGACAGGTAATGAAAAACTGTTTTTT.

This chain uses TRBV10-3 with TRBJ1-2; D not resolved. Germline CDR1 and CDR2: ENHRY and SYGVKD. The V end lost 7 bases, the J end lost 6 bases, and 15 bases lay between the germline ends. The CDR3 covers 13 residues. The CDR3 coding sequence is TGTGCCATCACCTCGAACCCCCAGGATGGCTACACCTTC. It is translated as CAITSNPQDGYTF.

The chain carries TRBV7-9 and TRBJ1-1, with D uncertain. Germline V lookup: CDR1 SEHNR, CDR2 FQNEAQ (reference sequence). Trimming shortened V by 5 bases and J by 6 bases, and 10 bases separated the two germline ends. The CDR3 totals 12 residues. In nucleotides, the CDR3 is TGTGCCAGCAGCGTCGGCGGGCCTGAAGCTTTCTTT. This sequence encodes CASSVGGPEAFF.

This rearrangement joins TRBV7-6 to TRBJ1-6; 8 positions agree with TRBD1. This CDR3 is built from 16 residues. The ends lost 0 bases at V and 12 bases at J; junction bases unmatched: 10. CDR1 is SGHVS, CDR2 FNYEAQ, per germline. In nucleotides, the CDR3 is TGTGCCAGCAGCTTAGCTGGACAGGGTATCGGTGAACCCCTCCACTTT. This gives the protein CASSLAGQGIGEPLHF.

CDR3 bases: TGTGCCAGCTCACCACCGGGGGGGAATGAGCAGTTCTTC. Protein sequence: CASSPPGGNEQFF. The genes are TRBV18 and TRBJ2-1; TRBD2 agrees at 7 bases. V dropped 0 bases and J dropped 7; count of bases not matched to a gene: 0. The CDR3 runs to 13 residues. Germline values: CDR1 KGHSH, CDR2 LQKENI.

The chain has TRBV5-1 and TRBJ1-1, with D possibly being TRBD1 (5 bases). The CDR3 spans 12 residues. V lost 0 bases, J lost 11 bases, and 11 bases lay in between. CDR1 is SGHRS and CDR2 is YFSETQ in the germline V gene. CDR3 residues: CASSLDKGSAFF. In DNA, the CDR3 is TGCGCCAGCAGCTTGGATAAGGGGTCCGCTTTCTTT.

The chain couples TRBV5-6 to TRBJ1-6; D unresolved. The CDR3 consists of 14 residues. The V and J ends lost 6 bases and 7 bases respectively, with 14 bases between them. The V gene's germline CDR1 is SGHDT and CDR2 YYEEEE. In DNA, the CDR3 is TGTGCCAGCATCCTCCCTCTCCCCAATTCACCCCTCCACTTT. Translating it yields CASILPLPNSPLHF.

This clone appeared a single time. The CDR3 region has the DNA TGTGCCAGCAGCAGACTAGCGGGGGATGAGCAGTTCTTC. As protein: CASSRLAGDEQFF. The chain recombines TRBV7-2 with TRBJ2-1; the match to TRBD2 covers 12 bases. Trimming at V came to 5 bases and at J to 8 bases, leaving 1 base not matched to a gene. This CDR3 spans 13 amino acids. Per the germline V gene, CDR1 is SGHTA and CDR2 is FQGNSA.

This clone was recorded only once. This chain joins TRBV6-6 and TRBJ2-2; D is perhaps TRBD1 (5 bases). Germline V lookup: CDR1 MNHNY, CDR2 SVGAGI (reference sequence). The CDR3 has 14 residues. V shed 6 bases and J shed 6 bases, with 14 bases lying between them. CDR3: CASRTQEGAGELFF. The CDR3 nucleotides read TGTGCCAGCAGAACCCAAGAAGGGGCCGGGGAGCTGTTTTTT.

V gene TRBV5-1 combines with J gene TRBJ1-1; D possibly corresponds to TRBD1 (5 bases). Per germline, CDR1 SGHRS and CDR2 YFSETQ. The ends were cut back, 1 base at V and 2 bases at J, with 9 bases in the middle. This CDR3 is built from 14 residues. This CDR3 is CASSLYGTNTEAFF. Written as DNA, the CDR3 is TGCGCCAGCAGCTTGTATGGGACTAACACTGAAGCTTTCTTT.

V usage is TRBV18 and J usage is TRBJ1-4; no firm D call. V lost 5 bases, J lost 0 bases, and 7 bases lay in between. CDR3 length: 14 residues. Germline loops: CDR1 KGHSH, CDR2 LQKENI. The DNA for the CDR3 is TGTGCCAGCTCAATCCTTGCAACTAATGAAAAACTGTTTTTT. It yields the protein CASSILATNEKLFF.

V is TRBV6-1 and J is TRBJ2-2; 7 nucleotides align to TRBD2. CDR3 length: 16 residues. Germline V gives CDR1 MNHNS, CDR2 SASEGT. V dropped 4 bases and J dropped 0; count of bases not matched to a gene: 5. The CDR3 protein is CASSVLAGANTGELFF. In nucleotides, the CDR3 is TGTGCCAGCAGTGTCCTGGCGGGAGCGAACACCGGGGAGCTGTTTTTT.

The chain employs TRBV19 and TRBJ1-2, with TRBD1 matching 8 bases. The J segment lost 3 bases and the V segment lost 7 bases, leaving 7 bases of the junction unmatched. The CDR3 has 14 residues. In germline, CDR1 is LNHDA, CDR2 SQIVND (reference sequence). The CDR3 is CASTGRGPDYGYTF. CDR3 bases: TGTGCCAGTACAGGCAGGGGGCCCGACTATGGCTACACCTTC.

The chain uses TRBV27 and TRBJ1-1; 9 bases align to TRBD1. The CDR3 length is 17 residues. Germline V gene data show CDR1 as MNHEY and CDR2 as SMNVEV (reference sequence). V shed 1 base, J shed 4 bases, and the junction held 10 bases outside the gene matches. The CDR3 region has the DNA TGTGCCAGCAGTTTATTCGGGATTACAGGGGGCGGCACTGAAGCTTTCTTT. This sequence encodes CASSLFGITGGGTEAFF.

The rearrangement links TRBV5-6 to TRBJ2-2; possible D gene TRBD1, 6 bases. The CDR3 consists of 17 residues. Trimming left V 3 bases short and J 0 bases short, with 15 bases between. Germline V lookup: CDR1 SGHDT, CDR2 YYEEEE. CDR3: CASSYSTGPANTGELFF. As DNA, the CDR3 is TGTGCCAGCAGCTACTCTACAGGGCCAGCGAACACCGGGGAGCTGTTTTTT.

V gene TRBV5-1 combines with J gene TRBJ2-7, with 10 bases identical to TRBD1. V gave up 4 bases and J gave up 4 bases; unmatched junction bases: 11. This CDR3 contains 16 residues. The germline V gene encodes CDR1 SGHRS and CDR2 YFSETQ. CDR3 sequence: CASSQTPGGQGYEQYF. The CDR3 nucleotides read TGCGCCAGCAGCCAAACTCCTGGGGGACAGGGGTACGAGCAGTACTTC. Combining the CDR3 with reference TRBV5-1 and TRBJ2-7 gives the whole variable domain KAGVTQTPRYLIKTRGQQVTLSCSPISGHRSVSWYQQTPGQGLQFLFEYFSETQRNKGNFPGRFSGRQFSNSRSEMNVSTLELGDSALYLCASSQTPGGQGYEQYFGPGTRLTVT.

V gene TRBV5-1 combines with J gene TRBJ2-3; 8 nucleotides match TRBD1. CDR1 is SGHRS, CDR2 YFSETQ, per germline. The CDR3 runs to 15 residues. With 4 bases clipped from V and 6 bases from J, the junction kept 10 bases outside the gene matches. The CDR3 protein is CASSPRGQGSDTQYF. For the CDR3, the DNA is TGCGCCAGCAGCCCTCGAGGACAGGGAAGTGATACGCAGTATTTT.

The chain links TRBV7-6 to TRBJ2-2, with a weak D call TRBD1 (5 bases). Looked up from germline, CDR1 is SGHVS and CDR2 is FNYEAQ. This CDR3 spans 13 amino acids. The germline V and J ends were trimmed by 0 bases and 6 bases, with 5 bases remaining between them. The CDR3 DNA reads TGTGCCAGCAGCTTAGCGGGGCCCGGGGAGCTGTTTTTT. Translating gives CASSLAGPGELFF.

V gene TRBV6-6 combines with J gene TRBJ2-7, with 8 bases matching TRBD1. Per the germline V gene, CDR1 is MNHNY and CDR2 is SVGAGI (reference sequence). J lost 7 bases, V lost 0 bases, and 11 bases had no gene match. The CDR3 runs to 16 residues. The CDR3 coding sequence is TGTGCCAGCAGTTACTCGTCGGGACAGGCGCTTCGGGAGCAGTACTTC. Translation: CASSYSSGQALREQYF.